One and the same sample provided the 31 T cell receptor beta chains below, sequenced in a study of blood T cell repertoires in COVID-19. Libraries were prepared by immunoSEQ multiplex PCR; TCRdb keeps only in-frame clonotypes and omits some of them. The sample holds hundreds of thousands of clones, around 90% seen once. The sequenced material came from peripheral blood. These receptors came from a woman aged 40 to 50 with COVID-19, enrolled during active disease.

This chain uses TRBV29-1 with TRBJ1-1; the D gene is possibly TRBD1 (6 bases). Deletions cut 6 bases from V and 5 bases from J, with 25 bases between. The CDR3 covers 16 residues. The germline gives CDR1 SQVTM, CDR2 ANQGSEA. In nucleotides, the CDR3 is TGCAGCGTCCAGGGGAGGGGCGCGAATTGGGGGACTGAAGCTTTCTTT. This encodes CSVQGRGANWGTEAFF.

The chain employs TRBV29-1 and TRBJ2-5; D might be TRBD2 (6 bases). CDR1 is SQVTM and CDR2 is ANQGSEA in the germline V gene. V shed 4 bases and J shed 5 bases, with 14 bases lying between them. CDR3 length equals 13 residues. CDR3 nucleotide sequence: TGCAGCGTTGGGGAGGCGGGGCTGGAGACCCAGTACTTC. Translating it yields CSVGEAGLETQYF.

This chain joins TRBV5-5 and TRBJ2-2; TRBD2 is a possible D gene (6 bases). Trimming took 4 bases from V and 3 from J, leaving 10 bases between them. The CDR3 totals 14 residues. Germline loops: CDR1 SGHKS, CDR2 YYEKEE (reference sequence). The CDR3 nucleotides are TGTGCCAGCAGCGCCCGGGACTACACCGGGGAGCTGTTTTTT. Protein: CASSARDYTGELFF.

V is TRBV28 and J is TRBJ1-5; 9 bases fit TRBD1. V was clipped by 6 bases and J by 2 bases; unmatched bases: 17. The CDR3 runs 19 residues. Looked up from germline, CDR1 is MDHEN and CDR2 is SYDVKM. Written as DNA, the CDR3 is TGTGCCAGCAGCTTAGTGGGGGGACAGGGCGGGAGCCGCAATCAGCCCCAGCATTTT. Its translation: CASSLVGGQGGSRNQPQHF.

The chain combines TRBV5-1 with TRBJ2-3; 7 nucleotides match TRBD2. The germline V gene encodes CDR1 SGHRS and CDR2 YFSETQ. V dropped 4 bases and J dropped 0; count of bases not matched to a gene: 11. CDR3 length: 17 amino acids. The CDR3 spells CASSPGLLAYSTDTQYF. The CDR3 coding sequence is TGCGCCAGCAGCCCGGGACTACTAGCGTATAGCACAGATACGCAGTATTTT.

The gene calls are TRBV6-6 and TRBJ1-1, with a possible D match to TRBD1 (5 bases). The germline gives CDR1 MNHNY, CDR2 SVGAGI (reference sequence). This CDR3 spans 15 amino acids. Trimming pared 5 bases from V and 0 bases from J, leaving 13 bases between. Here the CDR3 DNA reads TGTGCCAGCAGTCGACAGAGCGATATGAACACTGAAGCTTTCTTT. It translates to CASSRQSDMNTEAFF.

The V gene is TRBV6-2 or TRBV6-3, the J gene TRBJ1-5; unclear D gene. The CDR3 totals 13 residues. Trimming pared 4 bases from V and 7 bases from J, leaving 11 bases between. Germline assignment: CDR1 MNHEY and CDR2 SVGEGT. This chain's CDR3 is CASSLRVKQPQHF. The CDR3 coding sequence is TGTGCCAGCAGTTTGAGAGTCAAACAGCCCCAGCATTTT.

This rearrangement joins TRBV9 to TRBJ1-2; TRBD1 aligns across 9 bases. Germline CDR1 is SGDLS and CDR2 is YYNGEE. This CDR3 comprises 17 residues. J lost 2 bases, V lost 3 bases, and 11 bases had no gene match. The CDR3, as DNA: TGTGCCAGCAGCGCGTCCACAGGGGGCGGAAGGAACTATGGCTACACCTTC. Translating gives CASSASTGGGRNYGYTF.

The chain recombines TRBV19 with TRBJ2-7; TRBD1 aligns across 10 bases. Germline CDR1 is LNHDA and CDR2 is SQIVND (reference sequence). V lost 3 bases, J lost 4 bases, and 6 bases stayed unmatched. The CDR3 spans 15 residues. The CDR3 nucleotides are TGTGCCAGTAGTATGCCGGGACAGGGGCCATACGAGCAGTACTTC. Translating it yields CASSMPGQGPYEQYF.

This clone was found once. The gene calls are TRBV4-2 and TRBJ2-2, with 10 bases matching TRBD1. Germline-derived CDR1 and CDR2 are LGHNA and YNFKEQ. The CDR3 has 16 residues. The J segment lost 7 bases and the V segment lost 4 bases, leaving 9 bases of the junction unmatched. In DNA, the CDR3 is TGTGCCAGCAGCCTGGGACAGGGGACGTTGGGCGGGGAGCTGTTTTTT. Amino acids: CASSLGQGTLGGELFF.

The rearrangement links TRBV6-2 or TRBV6-3 to TRBJ2-1; TRBD1 might be the D (6 bases). V lost 6 bases and J lost 2, with 14 bases in between. CDR1 is MNHEY, CDR2 SVGEGT, per germline. This CDR3 is built from 15 residues. For the CDR3, the DNA is TGTGCCAGCAGCCCCGAGACAGGAGCCTACAATGAGCAGTTCTTC. Its protein product is CASSPETGAYNEQFF.

The CDR3 sequence is CASSLSGTPAEQYF. The CDR3 nucleotides read TGTGCCAGCAGTCTATCCGGGACTCCCGCCGAGCAGTACTTC. The chain employs TRBV6-5 and TRBJ2-7; TRBD2 might be the D (6 bases). The germline CDR1 and CDR2 sequences are MNHEY and SVGAGI. There are 14 residues in the CDR3. Trimming took 5 bases from V and 6 from J, leaving 17 bases between them.

The chain is built from TRBV5-4 and TRBJ2-3, with 10 bases matching TRBD2. This CDR3 comprises 15 residues. The V and J ends lost 5 bases and 5 bases, in that order; junction bases with no gene match: 8. Germline CDR1 is SGHNT and CDR2 is YYREEE (reference sequence). This CDR3 is CASSPAGGPRDTQYF. CDR3 bases: TGTGCCAGCAGTCCAGCGGGAGGGCCTAGAGATACGCAGTATTTT.

V gene TRBV6-5 combines with J gene TRBJ1-5; a possible D gene is TRBD1 (6 bases). The CDR3 sequence is 14 residues long. Germline CDR1 MNHEY, CDR2 SVGAGI. Trimming removed 4 bases from V and 6 bases from J, with 13 bases in between. The CDR3 DNA follows: TGTGCCAGCAGTTCTGGACAGCACGCTCAGCCCCAGCATTTT. Amino acids: CASSSGQHAQPQHF.

This clone was found once. This chain connects TRBV7-3 to TRBJ2-6; 7 positions match TRBD1. The CDR3 runs to 18 residues. V was pared by 5 bases and J by 0 bases, with 10 bases of the junction left unmatched. Germline V CDR1 and CDR2: SGHTA, FQGTGA. The CDR3 region has the DNA TGTGCCAGCAGCCCACAGGGGCTCCTCCTCTCTGGGGCCAACGTCCTGACTTTC. It specifies CASSPQGLLLSGANVLTF.

This clone was detected once. The chain joins TRBV11-2 to TRBJ1-3; D is possibly TRBD1 (5 bases). Germline-derived CDR1 and CDR2 are SGHAT and FQNNGV. V lost 8 bases to trimming and J lost 0 bases, with 14 bases between them. The CDR3 runs 15 residues. The CDR3 coding sequence is TGTGCCAGCTCCCCCCAGGGCTTCTCTGGAAACACCATATATTTT. Protein product: CASSPQGFSGNTIYF.

CDR3 coding DNA: TGTGCCAGCAGCTTACTCGGGAATCCCTACGAGCAGTACTTC. Its translation is CASSLLGNPYEQYF. The chain recombines TRBV7-9 with TRBJ2-7, with D maybe TRBD2 (5 bases). V lost 2 bases, J lost 2 bases, and 10 bases lay in between. CDR3 size: 14 residues. Germline assignment: CDR1 SEHNR and CDR2 FQNEAQ (reference sequence).

CDR3 nucleotides: TGTGCCAGCAGCTCGTACGGGACAGGTCCCTACGAGCAGTACTTC. As protein: CASSSYGTGPYEQYF. V and J are TRBV5-8 and TRBJ2-7, with TRBD1 matching over 8 bases. Germline trimming cut 3 bases from V and 2 bases from J; bases unmatched to any gene: 7. From germline, CDR1 is SGHTS and CDR2 YDEGEE. This CDR3 comprises 15 residues.

A note on this clone: Other nucleotide sequences from this sample produce the same CDR3. This chain joins TRBV9 and TRBJ1-2; no definite D call. The germline V gene encodes CDR1 SGDLS and CDR2 YYNGEE. This CDR3 comprises 12 residues. V lost 2 bases and J lost 4, with 6 bases in between. CDR3 protein: CASSVNSYGYTF. Written as DNA, the CDR3 is TGTGCCAGCAGCGTTAACAGCTATGGCTACACCTTC.

This rearrangement joins TRBV28 to TRBJ1-1, with 7 bases aligning to TRBD1. The junction had 12 bases not matched to a gene; V was cut back by 6 bases and J by 2 bases. This CDR3 comprises 16 residues. The germline CDR1 and CDR2 sequences are MDHEN and SYDVKM. This chain's CDR3 is CASRPPTGSPNTEAFF. For the CDR3, the DNA is TGTGCCAGCAGGCCCCCGACAGGGTCCCCTAACACTGAAGCTTTCTTT.

This chain joins TRBV7-2 and TRBJ1-5; D gene unclear. This CDR3 has 13 residues. The germline CDR1 and CDR2 sequences are SGHTA and FQGNSA. V lost 1 base and J lost 6, with 7 bases in between. The DNA of the CDR3 is TGTGCCAGCAGCTTAGGCGGCTTTCAGCCCCAGCATTTT. It codes for CASSLGGFQPQHF.

The chain couples TRBV6-2 or TRBV6-3 to TRBJ1-2; D is perhaps TRBD1 (6 bases). The CDR3 spans 17 residues. Germline V CDR1 and CDR2: MNHEY, SVGEGT. V lost 2 bases and J 3 bases, leaving 19 bases between the germline ends. The CDR3 sequence is CASSYVRGIRPYYGYTF. DNA for the CDR3: TGTGCCAGCAGTTACGTCAGGGGTATTCGTCCCTACTATGGCTACACCTTC.

This chain connects TRBV7-3 to TRBJ2-1; 9 bases are a match to TRBD2. This CDR3 spans 13 amino acids. The trim removed 2 bases at V and 13 bases at J, leaving 6 bases unmatched. The germline gives CDR1 SGHTA, CDR2 FQGTGA. The CDR3 loop is CASSLPGLARQFF. DNA of the CDR3: TGTGCCAGCAGCTTACCGGGACTAGCCCGTCAGTTCTTC.

The sample holds one count of this clone. V and J are TRBV19 and TRBJ2-4; D ambiguous. CDR1 is LNHDA, CDR2 SQIVND, per germline (reference sequence). The CDR3 runs 17 residues. Trimming shortened V by 1 base and J by 2 bases, and 15 bases separated the two germline ends. CDR3 protein: CASSIGIDNISKNIQYF. DNA of the CDR3: TGTGCCAGTAGTATAGGAATAGACAATATTTCCAAAAACATTCAGTACTTC.

The chain has TRBV9 and TRBJ1-3; 7 bases are shared with TRBD1. Germline V gene sequence: CDR1 SGDLS, CDR2 YYNGEE. CDR3 size: 15 residues. Unmatched junction bases numbered 4, after V lost 4 bases and J lost 0 bases. CDR3 sequence reads: CASSPTGNSGNTIYF. DNA of the CDR3: TGTGCCAGCAGCCCGACAGGGAACTCTGGAAACACCATATATTTT.

V and J are TRBV7-2 and TRBJ1-6; 7 positions match TRBD1. With 5 bases clipped from V and 9 bases from J, the junction kept 10 bases outside the gene matches. CDR3 size: 15 residues. CDR1 and CDR2 from the germline V gene are SGHTA and FQGNSA. CDR3 amino acids: CASSPRGGMGSPLHF. DNA for the CDR3: TGTGCCAGCAGCCCCCGAGGGGGCATGGGTTCACCCCTCCACTTT. Supplemented by reference TRBV7-2 and TRBJ1-6, the full variable domain reads GAGVSQSPSNKVTEKGKDVELRCDPISGHTALYWYRQSLGQGLEFLIYFQGNSAPDKSGLPSDRFSAERTGGSVSTLTIQRTQQEDSAVYLCASSPRGGMGSPLHFGNGTRLTVT.

V gene TRBV7-9 combines with J gene TRBJ1-1; weak D call: TRBD1 (6 bases). Germline loops: CDR1 SEHNR, CDR2 FQNEAQ (reference sequence). The CDR3 is 14 amino acids. V was cut by 2 bases and J by 3 bases, with 10 bases left in between. The CDR3 nucleotides read TGTGCCAGCAGCTTAAGCGCAGGGGACACTGAAGCTTTCTTT. This gives the protein CASSLSAGDTEAFF.

This clone was recorded once. The V and J genes are TRBV10-3 and TRBJ2-1; 7 nucleotides align to TRBD1. The CDR3 runs 15 residues. J lost 1 base, V lost 6 bases, and 6 bases had no gene match. CDR1 and CDR2 (germline): ENHRY, SYGVKD. The CDR3 loop is CAIRPRTGSYNEQFF. For the CDR3, the DNA is TGTGCCATCAGGCCCCGGACAGGTTCCTACAATGAGCAGTTCTTC.

The V call is TRBV7-3, the J call TRBJ2-1, with TRBD1 matching 11 bases. After removal of 4 bases from V and 13 bases from J, the junction contained 9 bases not matched to a gene. In germline, CDR1 is SGHTA, CDR2 FQGTGA. This CDR3 contains 14 residues. The CDR3 loop is CASSSGQGGGIQFF. CDR3 coding DNA: TGTGCCAGCAGCTCGGGACAGGGGGGCGGCATCCAGTTCTTC.

The table lists this clone with many counts. CDR3 residues: CASSREDTSGRANEQFF. The CDR3 DNA sequence: TGTGCCAGCAGCCGAGAAGATACTAGCGGGAGGGCCAATGAGCAGTTCTTC. The chain joins TRBV4-2 to TRBJ2-1; 13 bases fit TRBD2. Germline CDR1 LGHNA, CDR2 YNFKEQ. The CDR3 has 17 residues. Unmatched junction bases numbered 9, after V lost 4 bases and J lost 6 bases.

V is TRBV9 and J is TRBJ2-1; 8 nucleotides match TRBD2. The CDR3 has 16 amino acids. The V gene end was trimmed by 0 bases and the J gene end by 7 bases; junction bases not matched to a gene: 9. Germline V lookup: CDR1 SGDLS, CDR2 YYNGEE. CDR3 sequence (DNA): TGTGCCAGCAGCGTAGCCCTGGGTAGCGGGGAAAATGAGCAGTTCTTC. Encoded protein: CASSVALGSGENEQFF.